This passage covers 15 T cell receptor beta chains from one sample sequenced in a study of T cells expressing NK-cell markers. TCRdb reprocessed the 5' RACE reads and reports one entry per CDR3 protein, with no DNA. Here the sample table reports tens of thousands of distinct CDR3 sequences. The specimen sequenced was blood T cells: a sorted CD56 or NKG2C T cell subset, CD4+ or CD8+ T cells, or bulk PBMC T cells (not recorded which). These receptors were obtained from a woman between 18 and 70 years old in good health.

The CDR3 is CSVARGYGYTF. The J gene is TRBJ1-2, the V gene TRBV29-1; the TCRdb call, TRBD1, lacks DNA for checking. CDR3 length: 11 residues. Germline V gives CDR1 SQVTM, CDR2 ANQGSEA.

The chain is built from TRBV6-4 and TRBJ2-3; TCRdb reports TRBD1, a call that lacks DNA to check it against. The CDR3 length is 17 residues. From germline, CDR1 is MRHNA and CDR2 SNTAGT. Here the CDR3 reads CASSDSPGSPSTDTQYF.

The rearrangement uses TRBV2 and TRBJ2-5; TCRdb proposes TRBD1, but this gene call is untestable without DNA. This CDR3 has 15 residues. Germline CDR1 reads SNHLY; CDR2 reads FYNNEI. CDR3 sequence: CASSERAGVGETQYF.

The chain couples TRBV29-1 to TRBJ1-1; without DNA, the TCRdb call of TRBD1 cannot be checked. Germline V gene sequence: CDR1 SQVTM, CDR2 ANQGSEA. The CDR3 length is 14 residues. CDR3 sequence reads: CSVERGGRGTEAFF.

This chain uses TRBV6-5 with TRBJ1-2. Germline V gives CDR1 MNHEY, CDR2 SVGAGI. The CDR3 runs to 15 residues. The CDR3 sequence: CASSFSGISFNGYTF.

The rearrangement links TRBV4-1 to TRBJ2-1; TCRdb indicates TRBD2, and absent DNA this call remains unverified. CDR1 is MGHRA, CDR2 YSYEKL, per germline. This CDR3 is built from 18 residues. This CDR3 is CASSQPPGLLAGVREQFF.

V and J are TRBV27 and TRBJ2-2. CDR1 and CDR2 (germline): MNHEY, SMNVEV (reference sequence). There are 13 residues in the CDR3. The CDR3 reads CASSLSRVGELFF.

V gene TRBV7-9 combines with J gene TRBJ1-5. Germline V gene lookup returns CDR1 SEHNR and CDR2 FQNEAQ (reference sequence). There are 14 residues in the CDR3. This chain's CDR3 is CASSEDGSNQPQHF.

CDR3 loop: CASSQVRTGGHQPQHF. The chain links TRBV4-1 to TRBJ1-5; checking the TCRdb D call of TRBD1 is not possible without DNA. In germline, CDR1 is MGHRA, CDR2 YSYEKL. This CDR3 is built from 16 residues.

The V and J genes are TRBV5-1 and TRBJ2-3. Per the germline V gene, CDR1 is SGHRS and CDR2 is YFSETQ. The length of the CDR3 is 11 residues. The CDR3 reads CASSFGDTQYF.

The chain carries TRBV12-3 or TRBV12-4 and TRBJ1-2; TCRdb reports TRBD1, a call that lacks DNA to check it against. The CDR3 spans 14 residues. The CDR3 here is CASSPGGWGLGYTF.

The gene calls are TRBV27 and TRBJ2-1; the TRBD2 assignment by TCRdb is unverifiable without DNA. Germline-derived CDR1 and CDR2 are MNHEY and SMNVEV (reference sequence). The CDR3 is made up of 14 amino acids. The CDR3 reads CASRLIAEYNEQFF.

The V and J genes are TRBV27 and TRBJ2-7; TCRdb's assignment of TRBD2 cannot be checked, as there is no DNA. The CDR3 consists of 14 residues. Germline-derived CDR1 and CDR2 are MNHEY and SMNVEV (reference sequence). The CDR3 reads CASSLSAGTYEQYF.

The V call is TRBV5-1, the J call TRBJ2-5; lacking DNA, the TRBD1 call made by TCRdb goes unchecked. The CDR3 extends over 14 amino acids. CDR1 SGHRS and CDR2 YFSETQ come from the germline V gene. The CDR3 loop is CASSLWTDQETQYF.

The chain's CDR3 is CASSLGDRGSNTGELFF. The chain combines TRBV5-1 with TRBJ2-2; TCRdb's D call, TRBD1, is unchecked because there is no DNA. This CDR3 region has 17 residues. The germline V gene has CDR1 SGHRS and CDR2 YFSETQ. The full variable domain, rest sourced from reference TRBV5-1 and TRBJ2-2, is KAGVTQTPRYLIKTRGQQVTLSCSPISGHRSVSWYQQTPGQGLQFLFEYFSETQRNKGNFPGRFSGRQFSNSRSEMNVSTLELGDSALYLCASSLGDRGSNTGELFFGEGSRLTVL.